These 11 T cell receptor beta chains share one sample of origin, sequenced in a study of blood T cells in healthy people across ages. PCR was performed a second time for roughly 7 to 11 cycles using a sample-barcoded 5' primer and a J-beta primer mix. Each CDR3 protein gets one entry after TCRdb re-called the 5' RACE reads with MiXCR. The sample lists some 940,000 distinct CDR3 sequences, about 29% occurring once. The same specimen was also included in a second study, on T cells of mothers and their children.

The sample consisted of blood. Receptors were obtained from a woman aged 40 to 50 in good health.

A few counts support this clonotype. V and J are TRBV2 and TRBJ1-2; D is possibly TRBD1 (6 bases). CDR1 and CDR2 from the germline V gene are SNHLY and FYNNEI. Trimming removed 2 bases from V and 4 bases from J, with 23 bases in between. CDR3 size: 18 residues. The CDR3: CASSEPQGRGPRSYGYTF. CDR3 DNA: TGTGCCAGCAGTGAACCACAGGGAAGAGGCCCAAGGAGCTATGGCTACACCTTC.

A note on this clonotype: This could be a read error, since a much larger clone is one nucleotide away. The chain carries TRBV12-3 or TRBV12-4 and TRBJ2-4, with TRBD2 matching over 9 bases. Germline trimming cut 3 bases from V and 13 bases from J; bases unmatched to any gene: 13. This CDR3 is 15 amino acids long. Here the CDR3 DNA reads TGTGCCAGCAGTTTTAGGAGACTAGCGGAGCAAGGACAGTACTTC. Encoded protein: CASSFRRLAEQGQYF.

This clonotype was seen only a few times. The V call is TRBV2, the J call TRBJ2-1, with D perhaps TRBD1 (6 bases). Germline V gene data show CDR1 as SNHLY and CDR2 as FYNNEI. With 7 bases removed from V and 6 bases from J, the gap between germline ends came to 13 bases. This CDR3 is built from 13 residues. The CDR3 region has the DNA TGTGCCAGCAAGTCGAAAGGGGGCAATGAGCAGTTCTTC. Translated: CASKSKGGNEQFF. Complete variable domain (other parts from reference TRBV2 and TRBJ2-1): EPEVTQTPSHQVTQMGQEVILRCVPISNHLYFYWYRQILGQKVEFLVSFYNNEISEKSEIFDDQFSVERPDGSNFTLKIRSTKLEDSAMYFCASKSKGGNEQFFGPGTRLTVL.

The rearrangement joins TRBV6-5 to TRBJ2-7; 7 bases agree with TRBD2. This CDR3 has 13 amino acids. Germline V gene data show CDR1 as MNHEY and CDR2 as SVGAGI. The V gene end was trimmed by 5 bases and the J gene end by 6 bases; junction bases not matched to a gene: 7. CDR3 in DNA: TGTGCCAGCAGTGCCCCGGGAGGACGCGAGCAGTACTTC. This encodes CASSAPGGREQYF.

There are many counts of this clonotype. This chain joins TRBV28 and TRBJ2-7; no definite D call. The CDR3 is 12 amino acids. Trimming removed 7 bases from V and 0 bases from J, with 7 bases in between. Looked up from germline, CDR1 is MDHEN and CDR2 is SYDVKM. This chain's CDR3 is CASTFGSYEQYF. For the CDR3, the DNA is TGTGCCAGCACCTTCGGCTCCTACGAGCAGTACTTC.

Only a few counts were recorded for this clonotype. J is TRBJ1-1 and V is TRBV12-3 or TRBV12-4; the D is unclear. The CDR3 spans 15 residues. The V and J ends lost 4 bases and 1 base respectively, with 13 bases between them. The CDR3 here is CASSSFITENTEAFF. In DNA form, the CDR3 reads TGTGCCAGCAGTTCGTTTATTACAGAGAACACTGAAGCTTTCTTT.

In this sample, this clonotype turned up a few times. The chain is built from TRBV18 and TRBJ1-4; D remains ambiguous. CDR1 is KGHSH, CDR2 LQKENI, per germline. The CDR3 extends over 17 amino acids. V lost 4 bases to trimming and J lost 0 bases, with 15 bases between them. In DNA form, the CDR3 reads TGTGCCAGCTCACTGATGGACCAAAGCTCAACTAATGAAAAACTGTTTTTT. It encodes CASSLMDQSSTNEKLFF.

This clonotype was counted a few times. The CDR3 is CASSLSAGGPHYNEQFF. In nucleotides, the CDR3 is TGTGCCAGCAGTTTATCGGCGGGGGGGCCTCACTACAATGAGCAGTTCTTC. The chain carries TRBV27 and TRBJ2-1; TRBD2 aligns across 9 bases. The junction had 6 bases not matched to a gene; V was cut back by 0 bases and J by 3 bases. The germline V gene has CDR1 MNHEY and CDR2 SMNVEV (reference sequence). This CDR3 region has 17 residues.

In regard to this clonotype: Its ends do not fully match the called genes, so a read error is possible. The CDR3 here is CAGSEEGADGEGNQPQHF. CDR3 coding DNA: TGTGCCGGCAGTGAAGAGGGGGCCGACGGGGAAGGGAATCAGCCCCAGCATTTT. The rearrangement links TRBV2 to TRBJ1-5; 7 nucleotides align to TRBD1. The V gene's germline CDR1 is SNHLY and CDR2 FYNNEI. The CDR3 is made up of 18 amino acids.

This chain connects TRBV7-2 to TRBJ1-2, with 8 bases aligning to TRBD1. This CDR3 has 15 amino acids. Trimming at V came to 5 bases and at J to 5 bases, leaving 10 bases not matched to a gene. The V gene's germline CDR1 is SGHTA and CDR2 FQGNSA. The CDR3 DNA reads TGTGCCAGCAGCCAACAGACAGGGGAGAGATATGGCTACACCTTC. Translated: CASSQQTGERYGYTF.

Remarks on this clonotype: A much larger clonotype is one base distant, so this may be a read error. The chain is built from TRBV3-1 and TRBJ2-1; 11 bases match TRBD2. The CDR3 consists of 17 residues. Germline CDR1 is LGHDT and CDR2 is YNNKEL (reference sequence). The CDR3, as DNA: TGTGCCAGCAGCCAACTCGCCGGGACTAGCGGCAACAATGAGCGGTTCTTC. Translating gives CASSQLAGTSGNNERFF.